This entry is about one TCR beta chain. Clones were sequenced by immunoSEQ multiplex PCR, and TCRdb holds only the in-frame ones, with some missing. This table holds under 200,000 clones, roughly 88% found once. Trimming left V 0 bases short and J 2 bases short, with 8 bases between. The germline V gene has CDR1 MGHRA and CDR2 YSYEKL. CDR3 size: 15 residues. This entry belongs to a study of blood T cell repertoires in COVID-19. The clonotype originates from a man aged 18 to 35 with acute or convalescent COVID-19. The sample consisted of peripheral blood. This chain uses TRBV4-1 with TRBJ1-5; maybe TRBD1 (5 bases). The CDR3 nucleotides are TGCGCCAGCAGCCAAGATGGGGGGGGCAATCAGCCCCAGCATTTT. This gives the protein CASSQDGGGNQPQHF.